The 10 T cell receptor beta chains listed next were all sequenced from one sample in a study of T-cell reconstitution after alpha-beta-depleted transplantation in children. Preparation of the TCRbeta library was carried out with unique molecular identifiers. A single record per CDR3 protein comes from TCRdb applying MiXCR to the PCR reads. The repertoire holds approximately 490,000 distinct CDR3 sequences, with approximately 13% as singletons. This specimen consisted of PBMCs from the stem cell graft donor, obtained from the stem cell graft. These receptors were collected from a human donor who donated a stem cell graft to a child with combined immunodeficiency.

The sample holds a few counts of this clonotype. This rearrangement joins TRBV13 to TRBJ2-1; 7 bases align to TRBD2. J lost 0 bases, V lost 4 bases, and 9 bases had no gene match. Germline V gives CDR1 PRHDT, CDR2 FYEKMQ (reference sequence). The length of the CDR3 is 17 residues. The CDR3 loop reads CASSSPGSGPSYNEQFF. CDR3 nucleotides: TGTGCCAGCAGCTCCCCGGGTAGCGGGCCCTCCTACAATGAGCAGTTCTTC.

The V and J genes are TRBV12-3 or TRBV12-4 and TRBJ1-2; D remains unclear. V lost 3 bases and J lost 3, with 14 bases in between. CDR3 length equals 15 residues. For the CDR3, the DNA is TGTGCCAGCAGTTTGGCGCACGGGTTAGACTATGGCTACACCTTC. Residues: CASSLAHGLDYGYTF.

This clonotype was picked up a small number of times. The chain is built from TRBV24-1 and TRBJ2-5; perhaps TRBD1 as D (7 bases). The germline CDR1 and CDR2 sequences are KGHDR and SFDVKD. This CDR3 comprises 17 residues. Trimming took off 7 bases at V and 2 bases at J, with 22 bases between the two ends. CDR3 DNA: TGTGCCACCAGCGATACTACACAGGGGAGGAGGCAAGAGACCCAGTACTTC. Translating it yields CATSDTTQGRRQETQYF.

This clonotype has more than one count but fewer than ten. The chain joins TRBV5-6 to TRBJ2-5; D gene unclear. The CDR3 spans 16 residues. The V gene's germline CDR1 is SGHDT and CDR2 YYEEEE. V was trimmed by 4 bases and J by 2 bases, leaving 18 bases between them. In nucleotides, the CDR3 is TGTGCCAGCAGCCCCCGGTACGGGCCAGAACAAGAGACCCAGTACTTC. Translation: CASSPRYGPEQETQYF.

The chain is built from TRBV28 and TRBJ1-6; 7 nucleotides line up with TRBD1. Germline values: CDR1 MDHEN, CDR2 SYDVKM. The CDR3 totals 15 residues. V was pared by 3 bases and J by 9 bases, with 8 bases of the junction left unmatched. In DNA, the CDR3 is TGTGCCAGCAGTTTTGGTGACAGGGATGCTTCACCCCTCCACTTT. Encoded protein: CASSFGDRDASPLHF.

This clonotype was counted many times. V and J are TRBV18 and TRBJ2-7, with 8 bases lining up with TRBD1. The germline CDR1 and CDR2 sequences are KGHSH and LQKENI. This CDR3 spans 14 amino acids. With V trimmed by 5 bases and J by 2 bases, 5 bases remained unmatched. The CDR3 nucleotides read TGTGCCAGCTCAAGCCGGACAGGGACCTACGAGCAGTACTTC. Translating gives CASSSRTGTYEQYF. Filled out from reference TRBV18 and TRBJ2-7, the complete variable domain reads NAGVMQNPRHLVRRRGQEARLRCSPMKGHSHVYWYRQLPEEGLKFMVYLQKENIIDESGMPKERFSAEFPKEGPSILRIQQVVRGDSAAYFCASSSRTGTYEQYFGPGTRLTVT.

This clonotype was counted many times. The chain combines TRBV6-5 with TRBJ2-5; 12 positions match TRBD2. Germline-derived CDR1 and CDR2 are MNHEY and SVGAGI. The length of the CDR3 is 16 residues. The J segment lost 4 bases and the V segment lost 2 bases, leaving 5 bases of the junction unmatched. CDR3 bases: TGTGCCAGCAGTTACCCTAGCGGGAGGGAGGGAGAGACCCAGTACTTC. Amino acids: CASSYPSGREGETQYF.

This rearrangement joins TRBV2 to TRBJ1-2, with 7 bases fitting TRBD1. CDR3 length equals 15 residues. V dropped 4 bases and J dropped 4; count of bases not matched to a gene: 9. Germline V gene data show CDR1 as SNHLY and CDR2 as FYNNEI. CDR3: CASSATGVGLYGYTF. Written as DNA, the CDR3 is TGTGCCAGCAGTGCCACAGGGGTAGGTCTCTATGGCTACACCTTC. The whole variable domain, filled in from reference TRBV2 and TRBJ1-2, reads EPEVTQTPSHQVTQMGQEVILRCVPISNHLYFYWYRQILGQKVEFLVSFYNNEISEKSEIFDDQFSVERPDGSNFTLKIRSTKLEDSAMYFCASSATGVGLYGYTFGSGTRLTVV.

The rearrangement uses TRBV6-5 and TRBJ1-2, with 8 positions matching TRBD1. Germline CDR1 is MNHEY and CDR2 is SVGAGI. V shed 2 bases and J 7 bases; nucleotides not matched to a gene: 18. The CDR3 extends over 18 amino acids. The CDR3: CASSYTPWTGIGGGGYTF. In DNA form, the CDR3 reads TGTGCCAGCAGTTACACCCCGTGGACAGGGATAGGCGGGGGTGGCTACACCTTC.

This clonotype was detected only a few times. The chain uses TRBV6-2 or TRBV6-3 and TRBJ2-7; the D gene is possibly TRBD2 (6 bases). Per the germline V gene, CDR1 is MNHEY and CDR2 is SVGEGT. CDR3 length: 16 residues. The V gene lost 2 bases and the J gene lost 0 bases, with 14 bases spanning the gap. The CDR3 DNA is TGTGCCAGCAGTTACCGGAGTAGCGGCTTCTCCTACGAGCAGTACTTC. This translates into CASSYRSSGFSYEQYF.